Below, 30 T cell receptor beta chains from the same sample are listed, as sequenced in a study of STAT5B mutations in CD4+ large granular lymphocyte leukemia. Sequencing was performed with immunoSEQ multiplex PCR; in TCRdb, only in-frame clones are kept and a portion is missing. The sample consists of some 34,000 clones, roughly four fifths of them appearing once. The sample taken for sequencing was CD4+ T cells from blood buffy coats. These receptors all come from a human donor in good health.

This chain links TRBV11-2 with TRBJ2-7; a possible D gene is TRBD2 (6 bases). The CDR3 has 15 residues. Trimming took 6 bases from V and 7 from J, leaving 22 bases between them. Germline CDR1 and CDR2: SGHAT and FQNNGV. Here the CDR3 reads CASRQLGSGPGEQYF. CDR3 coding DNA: TGTGCCAGCAGGCAGTTGGGTAGCGGTCCAGGGGAGCAGTACTTC.

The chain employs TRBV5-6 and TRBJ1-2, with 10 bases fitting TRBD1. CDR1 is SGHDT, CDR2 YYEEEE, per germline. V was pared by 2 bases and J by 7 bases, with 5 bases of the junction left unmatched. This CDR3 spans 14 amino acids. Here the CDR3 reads CASSFQTGGTGYTF. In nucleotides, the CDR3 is TGTGCCAGCAGCTTCCAGACAGGGGGCACTGGCTACACCTTC.

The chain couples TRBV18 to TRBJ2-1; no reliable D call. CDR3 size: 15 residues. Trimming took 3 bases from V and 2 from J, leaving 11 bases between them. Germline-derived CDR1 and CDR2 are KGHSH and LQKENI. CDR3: CASSPTMETYNEQFF. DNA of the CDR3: TGTGCCAGCTCACCCACGATGGAAACCTACAATGAGCAGTTCTTC.

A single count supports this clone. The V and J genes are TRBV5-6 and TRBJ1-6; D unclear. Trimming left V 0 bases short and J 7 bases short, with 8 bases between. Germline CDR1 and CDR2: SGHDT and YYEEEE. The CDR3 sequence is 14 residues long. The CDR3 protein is CASSLVSGNSPLHF. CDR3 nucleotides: TGTGCCAGCAGCTTGGTTAGTGGGAATTCACCCCTCCACTTT.

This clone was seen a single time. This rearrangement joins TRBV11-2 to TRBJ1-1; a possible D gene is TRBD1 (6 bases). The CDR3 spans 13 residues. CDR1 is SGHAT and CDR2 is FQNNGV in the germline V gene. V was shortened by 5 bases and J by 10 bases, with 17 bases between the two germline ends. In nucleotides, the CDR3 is TGTGCCAGCAGCGTCCCCTACAGGGCCGGAGCTTTCTTT. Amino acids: CASSVPYRAGAFF. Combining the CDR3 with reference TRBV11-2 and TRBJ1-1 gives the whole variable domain EAGVAQSPRYKIIEKRQSVAFWCNPISGHATLYWYQQILGQGPKLLIQFQNNGVVDDSQLPKDRFSAERLKGVDSTLKIQPAKLEDSAVYLCASSVPYRAGAFFGQGTRLTVV.

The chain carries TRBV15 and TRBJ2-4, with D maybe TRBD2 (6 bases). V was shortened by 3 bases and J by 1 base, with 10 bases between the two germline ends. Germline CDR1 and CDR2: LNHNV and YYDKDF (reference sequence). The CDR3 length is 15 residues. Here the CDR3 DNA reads TGTGCCACCAGCAGGGAGGGTGGGGCCAAAAACATTCAGTACTTC. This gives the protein CATSREGGAKNIQYF. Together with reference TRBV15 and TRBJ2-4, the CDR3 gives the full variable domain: DAMVIQNPRYQVTQFGKPVTLSCSQTLNHNVMYWYQQKSSQAPKLLFHYYDKDFNNEADTPDNFQSRRPNTSFCFLDIRSPGLGDTAMYLCATSREGGAKNIQYFGAGTRLSVL.

CDR3 DNA sequence: TGTGCCAGCAGTTCCACAGGGGGCGGTGAAAAACTGTTTTTT. This encodes CASSSTGGGEKLFF. The chain combines TRBV27 with TRBJ1-4; 9 bases are a match to TRBD1. In germline, CDR1 is MNHEY, CDR2 SMNVEV (reference sequence). With V trimmed by 4 bases and J by 7 bases, 4 bases remained unmatched. CDR3 length: 14 residues.

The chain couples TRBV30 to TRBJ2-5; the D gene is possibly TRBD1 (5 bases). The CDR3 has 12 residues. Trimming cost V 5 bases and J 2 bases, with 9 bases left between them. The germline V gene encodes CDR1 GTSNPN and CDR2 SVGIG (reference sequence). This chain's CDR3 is CAWGAYQETQYF. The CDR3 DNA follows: TGTGCCTGGGGGGCCTATCAAGAGACCCAGTACTTC.

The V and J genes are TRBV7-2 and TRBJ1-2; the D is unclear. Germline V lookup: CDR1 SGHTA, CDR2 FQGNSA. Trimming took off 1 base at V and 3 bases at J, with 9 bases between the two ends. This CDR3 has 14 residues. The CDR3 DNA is TGTGCCAGCAGCTTAGGTTCGCTCGACTATGGCTACACCTTC. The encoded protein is CASSLGSLDYGYTF.

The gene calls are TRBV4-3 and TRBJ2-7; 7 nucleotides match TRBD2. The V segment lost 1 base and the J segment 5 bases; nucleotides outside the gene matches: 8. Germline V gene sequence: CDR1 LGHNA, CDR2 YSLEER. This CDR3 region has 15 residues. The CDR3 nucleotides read TGCGCCAGCAGCCAAGGTGCGACTAGCTTCAACGAGCAGTACTTC. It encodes CASSQGATSFNEQYF.

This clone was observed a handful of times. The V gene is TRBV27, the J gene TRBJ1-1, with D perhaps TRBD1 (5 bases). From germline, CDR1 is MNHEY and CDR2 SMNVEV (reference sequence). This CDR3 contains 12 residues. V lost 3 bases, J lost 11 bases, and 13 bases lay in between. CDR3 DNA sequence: TGTGCCAGCAGTTTGTCAGGGCCCTGGGCTTTCTTT. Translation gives CASSLSGPWAFF.

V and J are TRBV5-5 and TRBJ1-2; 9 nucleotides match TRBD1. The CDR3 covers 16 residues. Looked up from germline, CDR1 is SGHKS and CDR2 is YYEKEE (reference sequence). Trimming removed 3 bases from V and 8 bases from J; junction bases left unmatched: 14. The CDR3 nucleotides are TGTGCCAGCAGCTCCGCCGCGGGACAGGGTGTCTGGGGCTACACCTTC. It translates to CASSSAAGQGVWGYTF.

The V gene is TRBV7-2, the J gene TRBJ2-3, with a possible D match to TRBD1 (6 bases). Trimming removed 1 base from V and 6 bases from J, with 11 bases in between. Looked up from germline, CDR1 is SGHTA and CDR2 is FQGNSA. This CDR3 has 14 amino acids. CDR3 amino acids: CASSLGTGKDTQYF. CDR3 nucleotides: TGTGCCAGCAGCTTAGGTACAGGGAAGGATACGCAGTATTTT.

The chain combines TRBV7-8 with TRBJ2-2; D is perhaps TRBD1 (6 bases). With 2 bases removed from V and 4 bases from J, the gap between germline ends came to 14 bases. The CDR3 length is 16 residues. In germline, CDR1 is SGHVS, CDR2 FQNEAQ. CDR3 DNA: TGTGCCAGCAGCTTACAGGGGCGAAGCCCCACCGGGGAGCTGTTTTTT. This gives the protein CASSLQGRSPTGELFF.

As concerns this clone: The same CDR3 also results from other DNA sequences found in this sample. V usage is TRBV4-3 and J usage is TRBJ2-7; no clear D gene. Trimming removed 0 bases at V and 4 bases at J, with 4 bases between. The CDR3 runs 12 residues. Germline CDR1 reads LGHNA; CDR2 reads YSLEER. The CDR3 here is CASSQDGYEQYF. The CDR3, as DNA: TGCGCCAGCAGCCAAGACGGGTACGAGCAGTACTTC.

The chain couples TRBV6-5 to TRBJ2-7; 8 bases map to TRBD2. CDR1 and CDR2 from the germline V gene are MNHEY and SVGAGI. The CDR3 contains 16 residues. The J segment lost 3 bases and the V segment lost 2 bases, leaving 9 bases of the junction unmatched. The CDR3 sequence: CASSYTLLAESYEQYF. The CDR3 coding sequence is TGTGCCAGCAGTTACACATTACTAGCGGAAAGCTACGAGCAGTACTTC.

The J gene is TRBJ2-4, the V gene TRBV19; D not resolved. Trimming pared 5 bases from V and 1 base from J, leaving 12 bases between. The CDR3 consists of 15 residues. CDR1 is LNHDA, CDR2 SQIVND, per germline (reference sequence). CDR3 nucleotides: TGTGCCAGTAGTGCCCGACAATTGGCCAAAAACATTCAGTACTTC. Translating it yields CASSARQLAKNIQYF.

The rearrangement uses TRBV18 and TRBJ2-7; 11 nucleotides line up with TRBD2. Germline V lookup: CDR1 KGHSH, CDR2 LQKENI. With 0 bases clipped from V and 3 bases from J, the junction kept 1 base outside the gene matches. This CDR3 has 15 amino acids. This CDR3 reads CASSPPLAGVYEQYF. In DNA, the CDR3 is TGTGCCAGCTCACCACCACTAGCGGGAGTCTACGAGCAGTACTTC.

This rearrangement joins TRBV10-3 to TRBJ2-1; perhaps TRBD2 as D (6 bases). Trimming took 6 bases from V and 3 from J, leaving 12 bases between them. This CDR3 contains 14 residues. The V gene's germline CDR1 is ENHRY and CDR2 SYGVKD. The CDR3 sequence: CAISPSVDYNEQFF. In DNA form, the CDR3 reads TGTGCCATCAGCCCTAGCGTAGACTACAATGAGCAGTTCTTC.

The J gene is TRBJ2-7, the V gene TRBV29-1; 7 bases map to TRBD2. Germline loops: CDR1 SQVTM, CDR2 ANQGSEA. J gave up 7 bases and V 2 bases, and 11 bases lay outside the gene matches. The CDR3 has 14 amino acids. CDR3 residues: CSVETPGAAGEQYF. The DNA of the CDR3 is TGCAGCGTTGAAACCCCGGGAGCAGCGGGGGAGCAGTACTTC.

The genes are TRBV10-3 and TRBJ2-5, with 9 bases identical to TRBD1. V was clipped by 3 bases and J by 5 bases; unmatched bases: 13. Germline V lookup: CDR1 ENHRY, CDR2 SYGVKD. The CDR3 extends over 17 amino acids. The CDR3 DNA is TGTGCCATCAGTGAACCTCGGGACAGGGCTAAGAGGGAGACCCAGTACTTC. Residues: CAISEPRDRAKRETQYF.

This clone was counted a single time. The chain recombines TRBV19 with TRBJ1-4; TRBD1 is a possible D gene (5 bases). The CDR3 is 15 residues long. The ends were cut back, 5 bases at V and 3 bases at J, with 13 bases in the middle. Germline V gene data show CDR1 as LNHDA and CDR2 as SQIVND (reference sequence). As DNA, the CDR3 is TGTGCCAGTAGTCCGCCGCGAGGGGCTAATGAAAAACTGTTTTTT. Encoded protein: CASSPPRGANEKLFF.

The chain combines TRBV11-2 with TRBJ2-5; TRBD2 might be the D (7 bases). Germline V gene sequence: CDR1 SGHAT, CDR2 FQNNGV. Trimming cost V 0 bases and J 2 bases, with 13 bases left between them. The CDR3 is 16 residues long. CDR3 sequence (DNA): TGTGCCAGCAGCTTAGATCCAAGGGGGGGTCAAGAGACCCAGTACTTC. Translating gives CASSLDPRGGQETQYF.

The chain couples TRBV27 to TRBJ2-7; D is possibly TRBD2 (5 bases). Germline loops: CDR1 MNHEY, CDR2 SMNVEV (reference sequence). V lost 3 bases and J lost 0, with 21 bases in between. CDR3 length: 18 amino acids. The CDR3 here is CASSFNRASRAISYEQYF. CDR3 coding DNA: TGTGCCAGCAGTTTCAATCGGGCCTCGAGGGCAATCTCCTACGAGCAGTACTTC.

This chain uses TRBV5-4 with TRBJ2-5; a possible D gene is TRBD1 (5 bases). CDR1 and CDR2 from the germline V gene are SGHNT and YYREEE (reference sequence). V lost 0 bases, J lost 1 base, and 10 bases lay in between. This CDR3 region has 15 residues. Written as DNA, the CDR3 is TGTGCCAGCAGCTTGGCTACAGGAGCCCAAGAGACCCAGTACTTC. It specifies CASSLATGAQETQYF.

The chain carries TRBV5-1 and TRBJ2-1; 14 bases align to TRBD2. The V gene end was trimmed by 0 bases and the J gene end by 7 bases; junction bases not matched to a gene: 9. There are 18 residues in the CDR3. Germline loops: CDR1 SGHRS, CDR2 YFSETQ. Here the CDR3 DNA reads TGCGCCAGCAGCTTGGCGACTAGCGGGAGGGTCGACCCTAATGAGCAGTTCTTC. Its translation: CASSLATSGRVDPNEQFF.

The CDR3 nucleotides read TGCGCCAGCAGCTTGACAGGGCAGAACACTGAAGCTTTCTTT. Translation: CASSLTGQNTEAFF. This chain uses TRBV5-1 with TRBJ1-1; TRBD1 is a possible D gene (6 bases). CDR1 is SGHRS, CDR2 YFSETQ, per germline. Trimming left V 1 base short and J 1 base short, with 8 bases between. The CDR3 has 14 amino acids.

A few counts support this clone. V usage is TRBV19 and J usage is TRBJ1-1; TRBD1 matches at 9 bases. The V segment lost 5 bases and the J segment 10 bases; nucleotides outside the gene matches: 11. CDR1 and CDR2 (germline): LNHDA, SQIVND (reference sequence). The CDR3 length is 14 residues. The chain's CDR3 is CASSSQGAGVRAFF. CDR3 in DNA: TGTGCCAGTAGTTCACAGGGGGCAGGGGTGCGAGCTTTCTTT.

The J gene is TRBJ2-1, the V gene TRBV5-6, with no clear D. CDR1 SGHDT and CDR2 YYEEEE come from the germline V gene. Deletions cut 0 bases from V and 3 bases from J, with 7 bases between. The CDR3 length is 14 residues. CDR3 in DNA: TGTGCCAGCAGCTTGGGGAGTCTCTACAATGAGCAGTTCTTC. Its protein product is CASSLGSLYNEQFF. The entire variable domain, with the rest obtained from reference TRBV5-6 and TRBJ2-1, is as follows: DAGVTQSPTHLIKTRGQQVTLRCSPKSGHDTVSWYQQALGQGPQFIFQYYEEEERQRGNFPDRFSGHQFPNYSSELNVNALLLGDSALYLCASSLGSLYNEQFFGPGTRLTVL.

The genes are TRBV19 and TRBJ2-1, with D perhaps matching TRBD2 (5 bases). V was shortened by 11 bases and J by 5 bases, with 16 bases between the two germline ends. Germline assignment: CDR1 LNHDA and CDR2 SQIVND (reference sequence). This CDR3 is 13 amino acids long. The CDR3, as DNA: TGTGCCTCCAGAAGGCGGGCAGACAATGAGCAGTTCTTC. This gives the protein CASRRRADNEQFF.